Listed below are T cell receptor beta chains from one sample, sequenced in a study of blood T cell repertoires in COVID-19. Libraries were prepared by immunoSEQ multiplex PCR; TCRdb keeps only in-frame clonotypes and omits some of them. The data hold over 50,000 clones, with over 80% observed a single time. The sequenced sample was peripheral blood. These receptors were obtained from a woman in her fifties or sixties with active or convalescent COVID-19. Both conserved end residues are part of each CDR3. The D gene is left open where the match is weak. Size is omitted from some rows. Given values are once, few, many or a class for expanded clones.

.	.	12	TRBV25-1	TRBJ1-1	CASSVGRTEAFF	TGTGCCAGCAGTGTAGGCAGGACTGAAGCTTTCTTT
.	.	13	TRBV18	TRBJ2-3	CASSPPTANTQYF	TGTGCCAGCTCACCCCCGACAGCAAATACGCAGTATTTT
.	.	13	TRBV5-1	TRBJ1-5	CASSLASNQPQHF	TGCGCCAGCAGCTTGGCCAGTAATCAGCCCCAGCATTTT
.	.	15	TRBV11-2	TRBJ1-2	CASSSGTMANYGYTF	TGTGCCAGCAGCTCCGGGACAATGGCTAACTATGGCTACACCTTC
TRBD1	.	11	TRBV2	TRBJ1-2	CASRDRGGYTF	TGTGCCAGCAGGGACAGGGGTGGCTACACCTTC
.	.	14	TRBV7-3	TRBJ2-2	CASSLERSTGELFF	TGTGCCAGCAGCTTAGAGCGGTCCACCGGGGAGCTGTTTTTT
.	.	12	TRBV12-3/TRBV12-4	TRBJ2-5	CASSPNQETQYF	TGTGCCAGCAGTCCCAATCAAGAGACCCAGTACTTC
TRBD1	.	13	TRBV29-1	TRBJ1-2	CSVRQGANYGYTF	TGCAGCGTTAGACAGGGAGCCAACTATGGCTACACCTTC
TRBD2	.	18	TRBV28	TRBJ2-1	CASSLWEPLAGVYNEQFF	TGTGCCAGCAGTTTATGGGAACCTCTAGCGGGAGTCTACAATGAGCAGTTCTTC
.	.	13	TRBV6-1	TRBJ2-1	CASSDPLGNEQFF	TGTGCCAGCAGTGACCCACTCGGGAATGAGCAGTTCTTC
.	.	12	TRBV11-2	TRBJ2-2	CASSGIMGELFF	TGTGCCAGCAGCGGCATCATGGGGGAGCTGTTTTTT
.	.	13	TRBV12-3/TRBV12-4	TRBJ1-4	CASSSQQAEKLFF	TGTGCCAGCAGTTCCCAACAGGCCGAAAAACTGTTTTTT
.	.	13	TRBV4-1	TRBJ1-1	CASSQSTDTEAFF	TGCGCCAGCAGCCAATCGACAGACACCGAAGCTTTCTTT
TRBD2	.	15	TRBV2	TRBJ2-3	CASSDVAGGEDTQYF	TGTGCCAGCAGTGATGTTGCGGGGGGGGAAGATACGCAGTATTTT
TRBD2	.	16	TRBV24-1	TRBJ2-5	CATSRDSGGRYETQYF	TGTGCCACCAGCCGAGATAGCGGGGGTCGTTATGAGACCCAGTACTTC
.	.	14	TRBV6-5	TRBJ2-5	CASSYSEYQETQYF	TGTGCCAGCAGTTACTCAGAGTACCAAGAGACCCAGTACTTC
TRBD2	.	16	TRBV7-3	TRBJ2-7	CASSLNGPGAGNEQYF	TGTGCCAGCAGCTTAAATGGTCCGGGAGCGGGAAACGAGCAGTACTTC
.	once	15	TRBV5-1	TRBJ1-5	CASSLDSPSNQPQHF	TGCGCCAGCAGCTTAGACAGTCCGAGCAATCAGCCCCAGCATTTT
.	.	15	TRBV5-1	TRBJ1-1	CASSLQGYEGTEAFF	TGCGCCAGCAGCCTGCAGGGGTATGAAGGCACTGAAGCTTTCTTT
TRBD2	.	16	TRBV27	TRBJ2-7	CASSPLSSGSPHEQYF	TGTGCCAGCAGTCCGCTTTCTAGCGGGAGCCCACACGAGCAGTACTTC
.	.	15	TRBV15	TRBJ1-3	CATSSQTGGGNTIYF	TGTGCCACCAGCAGCCAGACAGGCGGTGGAAACACCATATATTTT
TRBD1	few	15	TRBV7-8	TRBJ1-5	CASSLGTGLYQPQHF	TGTGCCAGCAGCTTGGGGACAGGGCTTTATCAGCCCCAGCATTTT
.	few	14	TRBV9	TRBJ1-5	CASSVDTGNQPQHF	TGTGCCAGCAGCGTCGACACAGGGAATCAGCCCCAGCATTTT
.	.	13	TRBV6-5	TRBJ1-3	CASRRDRRNTIYF	TGTGCCAGCAGGAGAGACAGGCGAAACACCATATATTTT
.	few	15	TRBV7-2	TRBJ1-1	CASSTSGMGNTEAFF	TGTGCCAGCAGCACATCAGGGATGGGGAACACTGAAGCTTTCTTT
.	few	14	TRBV7-2	TRBJ1-2	CASSPGVINYGYTF	TGTGCCAGCAGCCCGGGGGTTATTAACTATGGCTACACCTTC
.	.	15	TRBV7-2	TRBJ1-5	CASSLTRGGDQPQHF	TGTGCCAGCAGCTTAACCAGGGGCGGCGATCAGCCCCAGCATTTT
TRBD2	.	17	TRBV2	TRBJ2-2	CASSPASGRINTGELFF	TGTGCCAGCAGCCCAGCTAGCGGGAGGATCAACACCGGGGAGCTGTTTTTT
.	.	12	TRBV3-1/TRBV3-2	TRBJ2-7	CASSTLGYEQYF	TGTGCCAGCAGCACCCTCGGGTACGAGCAGTACTTC
.	.	15	TRBV18	TRBJ1-4	CASSPLGRTNEKLFF	TGTGCCAGCTCACCATTGGGGAGAACTAATGAAAAACTGTTTTTT
TRBD1	once	16	TRBV5-1	TRBJ2-7	CASSYPTGKAWGEQYF	TGCGCCAGCAGCTACCCGACAGGGAAGGCCTGGGGGGAGCAGTACTTC
TRBD1	.	13	TRBV29-1	TRBJ1-1	CSSRTGQHTEAFF	TGCAGCTCTCGGACAGGGCAGCACACTGAAGCTTTCTTT
TRBD1	.	15	TRBV6-5	TRBJ2-5	CASRRRGTDQETQYF	TGTGCCAGCAGAAGAAGGGGGACAGACCAAGAGACCCAGTACTTC
.	.	13	TRBV12-3/TRBV12-4	TRBJ2-1	CASSYRDYNEQFF	TGTGCCAGCAGTTACCGGGACTACAATGAGCAGTTCTTC
.	.	12	TRBV6-4	TRBJ1-2	CASSDSFGGYTF	TGTGCCAGCAGTGACTCTTTCGGGGGCTACACCTTC
TRBD2	.	15	TRBV7-3	TRBJ2-5	CASSWSSGGGETQYF	TGTGCCAGCAGCTGGAGTAGCGGGGGTGGTGAGACCCAGTACTTC
TRBD2	.	18	TRBV9	TRBJ2-3	CASSVALSGRAGTDTQYF	TGTGCCAGCAGCGTTGCTCTTAGCGGGAGGGCGGGCACAGATACGCAGTATTTT
.	.	14	TRBV6-2/TRBV6-3	TRBJ2-1	CASSYGGGLDEQFF	TGTGCCAGCAGTTACGGGGGAGGACTGGATGAGCAGTTCTTC
TRBD2	once	15	TRBV4-2	TRBJ2-7	CASSQALASSYEQYF	TGTGCCAGCAGCCAAGCACTAGCGTCCTCCTACGAGCAGTACTTC
.	.	15	TRBV7-8	TRBJ1-1	CASSLVGGPNTEAFF	TGTGCCAGCAGCTTAGTAGGGGGACCGAACACTGAAGCTTTCTTT
.	.	14	TRBV28	TRBJ1-2	CASSSVETGVGYTF	TGTGCCAGCAGTTCCGTGGAGACGGGGGTTGGCTACACCTTC
.	.	12	TRBV25-1	TRBJ1-2	CASSPQERNYTF	TGTGCCAGCAGTCCCCAAGAGCGGAACTACACCTTC